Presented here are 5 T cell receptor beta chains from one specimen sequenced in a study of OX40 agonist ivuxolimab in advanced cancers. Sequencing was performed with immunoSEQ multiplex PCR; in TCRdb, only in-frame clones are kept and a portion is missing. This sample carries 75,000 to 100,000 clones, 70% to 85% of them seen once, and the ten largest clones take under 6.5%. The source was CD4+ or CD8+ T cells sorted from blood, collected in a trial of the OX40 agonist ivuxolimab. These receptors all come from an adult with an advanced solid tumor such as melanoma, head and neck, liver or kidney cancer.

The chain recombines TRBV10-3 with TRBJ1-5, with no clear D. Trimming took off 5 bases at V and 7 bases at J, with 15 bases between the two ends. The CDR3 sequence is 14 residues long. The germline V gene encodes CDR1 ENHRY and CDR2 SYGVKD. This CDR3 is CAISPVGPGQPQHF. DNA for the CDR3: TGTGCCATCAGTCCCGTGGGCCCGGGGCAGCCCCAGCATTTT.

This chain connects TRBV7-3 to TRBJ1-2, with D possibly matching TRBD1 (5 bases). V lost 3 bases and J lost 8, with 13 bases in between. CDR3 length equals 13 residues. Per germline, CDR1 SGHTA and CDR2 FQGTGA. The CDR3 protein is CASSFGGSGGYTF. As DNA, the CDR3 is TGTGCCAGCAGCTTTGGGGGTTCTGGCGGCTACACCTTC. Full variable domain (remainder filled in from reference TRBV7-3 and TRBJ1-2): GAGVSQTPSNKVTEKGKYVELRCDPISGHTALYWYRQSLGQGPEFLIYFQGTGAADDSGLPNDRFFAVRPEGSVSTLKIQRTERGDSAVYLCASSFGGSGGYTFGSGTRLTVV.

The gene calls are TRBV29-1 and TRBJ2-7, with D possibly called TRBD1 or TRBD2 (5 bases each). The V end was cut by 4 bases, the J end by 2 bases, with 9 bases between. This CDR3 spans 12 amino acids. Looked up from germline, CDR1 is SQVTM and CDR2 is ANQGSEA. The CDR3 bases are TGCAGCGTTGGGCAGGGAGCCTACGAGCAGTACTTC. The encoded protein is CSVGQGAYEQYF.

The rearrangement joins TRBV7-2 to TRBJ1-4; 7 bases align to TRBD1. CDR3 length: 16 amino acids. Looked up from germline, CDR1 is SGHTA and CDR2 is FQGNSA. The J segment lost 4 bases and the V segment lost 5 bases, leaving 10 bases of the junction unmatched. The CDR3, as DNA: TGTGCCAGCAGCCGTAGGGGGGACAGTCTTAATGAAAAACTGTTTTTT. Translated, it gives CASSRRGDSLNEKLFF.

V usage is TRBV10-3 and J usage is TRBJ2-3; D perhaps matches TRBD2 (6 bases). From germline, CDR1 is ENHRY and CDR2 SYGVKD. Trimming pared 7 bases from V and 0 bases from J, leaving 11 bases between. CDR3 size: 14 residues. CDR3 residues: CAITQGGSTDTQYF. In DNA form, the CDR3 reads TGTGCCATCACCCAGGGAGGAAGCACAGATACGCAGTATTTT.